This TCR beta chain was recorded in a study of cytomegalovirus exposure and HLA in healthy donors. Looking at the study overall: Later, an analysis reported that the 95 to 150 validation repertoires had used the same platform as the 550 to 750 first-cohort repertoires.

Generated by immunoSEQ multiplex PCR, the TCRdb table keeps only in-frame clones and is missing some. The table records some 100,000 clones, 85% to 90% of them present only once. The CDR3 totals 15 residues. In germline, CDR1 is SGHTA, CDR2 FQGTGA. V was pared by 5 bases and J by 1 base, with 6 bases of the junction left unmatched. A few counts support this clone. Input material: PBMCs. The TCR sequence derives from a woman between 18 and 30 years old in good health and CMV-seronegative. This chain uses TRBV7-3 with TRBJ2-5; 8 bases fit TRBD1. The CDR3 reads CASSPRTGPQETQYF. In nucleotides, the CDR3 is TGTGCCAGCAGCCCGCGGACAGGGCCCCAAGAGACCCAGTACTTC.